This entry describes one TCR beta chain. Antigen unknown. The data originate from a study of T-cell memory formation after mild COVID-19. Study-wide background: Largely donor-specific sequence clusters came from two donors.

Study results and limitations: CD4+ bias marked clones expanding day 15 to 37, unlike balanced contracting clones.

TCRdb re-analysed the 5' RACE reads in MiXCR, keeping a single row per CDR3 protein. The sample gives about 360,000 distinct CDR3 sequences, about an eighth of which show up once; 22% is in the top ten. Sequenced: PBMCs or a T cell subset sorted from them (not recorded which). This TCR derives from a young man who had mild COVID-19 (a few samples of this study predate the infection). Cell type and time point are not known.

The CDR3 DNA sequence: TGTGCCAGCAGCACATCCGGGACAGCTAATTCACCCCTCCACTTT. Protein sequence: CASSTSGTANSPLHF. The chain couples TRBV5-5 to TRBJ1-6; 7 bases line up with TRBD1. CDR3 size: 15 residues. With 4 bases clipped from V and 6 bases from J, the junction kept 7 bases outside the gene matches. The germline V gene encodes CDR1 SGHKS and CDR2 YYEKEE (reference sequence).